The sequence of this T cell receptor beta chain was determined in a study of blood T cell repertoires in COVID-19. Background on the study: Spain, Italy and the United States supplied samples that represented acute and convalescent COVID-19.

Sequencing used immunoSEQ multiplex PCR; TCRdb keeps in-frame clones, though not all of them. The table has fewer than 150,000 clones, approximately 84% seen once; the top ten hold roughly 12%. The CDR3 spans 14 residues. V was cut by 2 bases and J by 4 bases, with 11 bases left in between. The germline V gene has CDR1 MDHEN and CDR2 SYDVKM. The specimen was peripheral blood. The chain joins TRBV28 to TRBJ1-1; the D is unclear. This sequence originates from a human donor in a cohort sampled during active COVID-19. CDR3 coding DNA: TGTGCCAGCAGTTTAGGCGGAGGGAGCACTGAAGCTTTCTTT. Translation: CASSLGGGSTEAFF.